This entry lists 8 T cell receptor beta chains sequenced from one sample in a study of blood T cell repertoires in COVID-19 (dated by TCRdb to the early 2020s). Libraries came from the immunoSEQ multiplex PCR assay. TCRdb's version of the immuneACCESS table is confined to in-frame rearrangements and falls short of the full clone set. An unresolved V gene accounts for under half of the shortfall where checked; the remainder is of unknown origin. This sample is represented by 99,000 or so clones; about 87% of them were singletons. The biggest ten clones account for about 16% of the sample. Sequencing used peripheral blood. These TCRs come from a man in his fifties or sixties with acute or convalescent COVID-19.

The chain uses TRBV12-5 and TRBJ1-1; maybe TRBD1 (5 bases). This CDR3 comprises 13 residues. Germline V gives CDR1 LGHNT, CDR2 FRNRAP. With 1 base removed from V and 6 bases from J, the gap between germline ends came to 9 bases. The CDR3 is CASGLDRLPEAFF. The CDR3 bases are TGTGCTAGTGGTTTGGACAGGCTCCCTGAAGCTTTCTTT.

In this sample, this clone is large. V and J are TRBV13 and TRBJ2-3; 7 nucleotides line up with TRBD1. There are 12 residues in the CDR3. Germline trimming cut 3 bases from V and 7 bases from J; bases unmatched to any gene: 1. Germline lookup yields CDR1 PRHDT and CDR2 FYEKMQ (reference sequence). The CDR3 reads CASSFRGNTQYF. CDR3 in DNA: TGTGCCAGCAGCTTCAGGGGGAATACGCAGTATTTT.

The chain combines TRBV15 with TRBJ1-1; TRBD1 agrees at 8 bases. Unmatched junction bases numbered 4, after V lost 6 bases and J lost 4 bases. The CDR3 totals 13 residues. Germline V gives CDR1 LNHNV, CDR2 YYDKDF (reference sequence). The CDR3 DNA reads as TGTGCCACCAGGAAGGACAGGGTCACTGAAGCTTTCTTT. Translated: CATRKDRVTEAFF.

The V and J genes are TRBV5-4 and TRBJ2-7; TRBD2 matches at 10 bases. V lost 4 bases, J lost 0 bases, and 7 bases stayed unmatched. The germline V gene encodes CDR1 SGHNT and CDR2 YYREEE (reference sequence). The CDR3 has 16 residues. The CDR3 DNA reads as TGTGCCAGCAGCGCCGGACTAGCGGAGATCTCCTACGAGCAGTACTTC. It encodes CASSAGLAEISYEQYF.

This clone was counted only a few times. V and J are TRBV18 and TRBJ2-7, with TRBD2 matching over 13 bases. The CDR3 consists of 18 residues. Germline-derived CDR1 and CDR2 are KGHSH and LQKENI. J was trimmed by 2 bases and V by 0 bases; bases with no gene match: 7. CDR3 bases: TGTGCCAGCTCACCACCGGGGACTAGCGGGATTTCGACCTACGAGCAGTACTTC. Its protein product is CASSPPGTSGISTYEQYF.

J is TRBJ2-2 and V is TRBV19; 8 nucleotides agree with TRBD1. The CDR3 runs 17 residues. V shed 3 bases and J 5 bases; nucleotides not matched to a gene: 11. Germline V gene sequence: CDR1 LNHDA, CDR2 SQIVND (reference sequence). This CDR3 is CASSIHFGQGNTGELFF. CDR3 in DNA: TGTGCCAGTAGTATCCATTTTGGACAGGGAAATACCGGGGAGCTGTTTTTT.

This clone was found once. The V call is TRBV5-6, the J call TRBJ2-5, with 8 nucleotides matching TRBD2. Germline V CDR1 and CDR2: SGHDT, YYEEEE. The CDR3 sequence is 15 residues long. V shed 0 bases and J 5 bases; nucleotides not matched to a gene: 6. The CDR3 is CASSLAISGMETQYF. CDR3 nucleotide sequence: TGTGCCAGCAGCTTGGCGATTAGCGGGATGGAGACCCAGTACTTC. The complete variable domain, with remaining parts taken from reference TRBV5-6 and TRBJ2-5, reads DAGVTQSPTHLIKTRGQQVTLRCSPKSGHDTVSWYQQALGQGPQFIFQYYEEEERQRGNFPDRFSGHQFPNYSSELNVNALLLGDSALYLCASSLAISGMETQYFGPGTRLLVL.

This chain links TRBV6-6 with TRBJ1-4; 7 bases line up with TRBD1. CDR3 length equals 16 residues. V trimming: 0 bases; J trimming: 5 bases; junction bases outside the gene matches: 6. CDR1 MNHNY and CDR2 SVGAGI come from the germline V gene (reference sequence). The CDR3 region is CASSYSKEGQNEKLFF. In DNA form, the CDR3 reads TGTGCCAGCAGTTACTCGAAAGAGGGACAGAATGAAAAACTGTTTTTT.